A selection of T cell receptor beta chains follows, all from one sample in a study of shared clonotypes between healthy human individuals. The repertoire was sequenced with immunoSEQ multiplex PCR; TCRdb's copy has only in-frame clones and lacks some. The sample includes about 2.3 million clones, 90% to 95% of them seen just once. The source material was naive CD4+ T cells from PBMCs. The receptor set was obtained from a man younger than 35 in good health. Some clones in this sample may be carry-over from other donors' samples. CDR3s include the opening cysteine and the closing phenylalanine or tryptophan. Each record gives: J gene, V gene, CDR3 protein.

>TRBJ1-5|TRBV4-2
CASSQAGGDYSNQPQHF
>TRBJ2-7|TRBV25-1
CASSEALARSEQYF
>TRBJ2-5|TRBV28
CASSSEVGGRGETQYF
>TRBJ2-7|TRBV11-2
CASSLAAYEQYF
>TRBJ2-1|TRBV5-1
CASSLGLAGGPEWNEQFF
>TRBJ2-2|TRBV11-2
CASSLDREAEELFF
>TRBJ1-5|TRBV27
CASSARQGGNQPQHF
>TRBJ1-5|TRBV21-1
CASSKKTDTLNQPQHF
>TRBJ1-1|TRBV29-1
CSAGRVLNTEAFF
>TRBJ1-2|TRBV6-1
CASTLTENNYGYTF
>TRBJ1-4|TRBV28
CASSRDPGGEKLFF